This T cell receptor beta chain appears in the sequencing data of a study of blood T cell repertoires in COVID-19. Study as a whole: Acute-phase and convalescent COVID-19 samples originated in the United States, Italy and Spain.

Sequencing was performed with immunoSEQ multiplex PCR; in TCRdb, only in-frame clones are kept and a portion is missing. The profile shows roughly 230,000 clones, 82% of them singletons. The V gene's germline CDR1 is KGHSH and CDR2 LQKENI. There are 14 residues in the CDR3. Trimming took off 0 bases at V and 6 bases at J, with 9 bases between the two ends. The origin of this receptor is a woman in her sixties who had recovered from COVID-19. The chain joins TRBV18 to TRBJ2-1; D not resolved. Sequenced material: PBMCs or T cells enriched from blood (not recorded which). The CDR3 reads CASSPPVLANEQFF. The CDR3 bases are TGTGCCAGCTCACCACCGGTTTTAGCCAATGAGCAGTTCTTC.